The rows below give T cell receptor beta chains drawn from one sample of a study of blood T cells in healthy people across ages. A single record per CDR3 protein comes from TCRdb applying MiXCR to the 5' RACE reads. The data show some 1.8 million distinct CDR3 sequences, more than 35% seen once. Sequencing was performed on blood. The source of these receptors is a human donor in good health. CDR3s include the opening cysteine and the closing phenylalanine or tryptophan. A D gene is named only where the DNA matches it firmly. Only some rows state a clone size, as once, few, many or a class for expanded clones.

D gene: -
J gene: TRBJ2-7
clone size: few
V gene: TRBV5-1
CDR3 DNA: TGCGCCAGCAGCTTGGAACCCTCGCGGGAGCAGTACTTC
CDR3 protein: CASSLEPSREQYF

D gene: -
J gene: TRBJ2-3
clone size: -
V gene: TRBV7-2
CDR3 DNA: TGTGCCAGCAGCTTTCGGACGATAGACACAGATACGCAGTATTTT
CDR3 protein: CASSFRTIDTDTQYF

D gene: -
J gene: TRBJ2-1
clone size: -
V gene: TRBV12-3/TRBV12-4
CDR3 DNA: TGTGCCAGCAGTTTCAGGGCGACGTCCTACAATGAGCAGTTCTTC
CDR3 protein: CASSFRATSYNEQFF

D gene: -
J gene: TRBJ2-1
clone size: -
V gene: TRBV29-1
CDR3 DNA: TGCAGCGTTGATAGAGGACTGTACAATGAGCAGTTCTTC
CDR3 protein: CSVDRGLYNEQFF

D gene: -
J gene: TRBJ2-6
clone size: -
V gene: TRBV3-1
CDR3 DNA: TGTGCCAGCAGCCAGTATGCCTCTGGGGCCAACGTCCTGACTTTC
CDR3 protein: CASSQYASGANVLTF

D gene: TRBD2
J gene: TRBJ2-1
clone size: -
V gene: TRBV12-3/TRBV12-4
CDR3 DNA: TGTGCCAGCAGTCTAGCGGGGGGTTCTAACAATGAGCAGTTCTTC
CDR3 protein: CASSLAGGSNNEQFF

D gene: TRBD2
J gene: TRBJ2-7
clone size: -
V gene: TRBV12-3/TRBV12-4
CDR3 DNA: TGTGCCAGCAGTCTCAATCGACTAGCCTTGGACGAGCAGTACTTC
CDR3 protein: CASSLNRLALDEQYF

D gene: -
J gene: TRBJ1-2
clone size: -
V gene: TRBV6-1
CDR3 DNA: TGTGCCAGCAGCCATGCTTACCGGGACATTTTTTCCTATGGCTACACCTTC
CDR3 protein: CASSHAYRDIFSYGYTF

D gene: -
J gene: TRBJ2-6
clone size: few
V gene: TRBV7-3
CDR3 DNA: TGTGCCAGCAGCTGGGGGGGCTCCAAATCTGGGGCCAACGTCCTGACTTTC
CDR3 protein: CASSWGGSKSGANVLTF

D gene: TRBD1
J gene: TRBJ2-7
clone size: few
V gene: TRBV7-2
CDR3 DNA: TGTGCCAGCAGCCGGGACAGGTATTCCTACGAGCAGTACTTC
CDR3 protein: CASSRDRYSYEQYF

D gene: TRBD2
J gene: TRBJ2-1
clone size: -
V gene: TRBV5-5
CDR3 DNA: TGTGCCGGCAGCCTGTCGGCGGGGGTGCACAATGAGCAGTTCTTC
CDR3 protein: CAGSLSAGVHNEQFF

D gene: -
J gene: TRBJ2-7
clone size: few
V gene: TRBV6-1
CDR3 DNA: TGTGCCAGCAGGCCCACTTATTACGAGCAGTACTTC
CDR3 protein: CASRPTYYEQYF

D gene: -
J gene: TRBJ2-7
clone size: -
V gene: TRBV29-1
CDR3 DNA: TGCAGTGGGGGGGCTGAGCGGTACTTC
CDR3 protein: CSGGAERYF

D gene: TRBD2
J gene: TRBJ2-1
clone size: -
V gene: TRBV7-2
CDR3 DNA: TGTGCCAGCAGCTTAGATCTGATACGACTAGCGGTAACCAATGAGCAGTTCTTC
CDR3 protein: CASSLDLIRLAVTNEQFF

D gene: -
J gene: TRBJ2-1
clone size: -
V gene: TRBV13
CDR3 DNA: TGTGCCAGCACCCTTCGCTCGACAGCCAACAATGAGCAGTTCTTC
CDR3 protein: CASTLRSTANNEQFF

D gene: TRBD2
J gene: TRBJ2-1
clone size: many
V gene: TRBV4-3
CDR3 DNA: TGCGCCAGCAGCCAAATACTAGCGTTTGGGGATGAGCAGTTCTTC
CDR3 protein: CASSQILAFGDEQFF

D gene: -
J gene: TRBJ2-1
clone size: -
V gene: TRBV6-5
CDR3 DNA: TGTGCCAGCAGTAGACAGGGACTGTTGTCTTTTGGTGAGCAGTTCTTC
CDR3 protein: CASSRQGLLSFGEQFF

D gene: -
J gene: TRBJ2-5
clone size: -
V gene: TRBV2
CDR3 DNA: TGTGCCAGCACCAGACAGGCTGAAGAGACCCAGTACTTC
CDR3 protein: CASTRQAEETQYF

D gene: -
J gene: TRBJ1-2
clone size: -
V gene: TRBV14
CDR3 DNA: TGTGCCAGCAGCCAATATGCAGAGCAGGGGTATGGCTACACCTTC
CDR3 protein: CASSQYAEQGYGYTF

D gene: -
J gene: TRBJ1-1
clone size: -
V gene: TRBV24-1
CDR3 DNA: TGTGCCACCAGTGAGGGTAAGGGTCTTGGAGCTTTCTTT
CDR3 protein: CATSEGKGLGAFF

D gene: -
J gene: TRBJ2-3
clone size: -
V gene: TRBV7-9
CDR3 DNA: TGTGCCAGCAGCGTCACGTATGCTAGTAGAGATACGCAGTATTTT
CDR3 protein: CASSVTYASRDTQYF

D gene: TRBD2
J gene: TRBJ2-3
clone size: -
V gene: TRBV28
CDR3 DNA: TGTGCCAGCAGACGAACGGGACTAGCGGGGCGAACCTATTCTAGCACAGATACGCAGTATTTT
CDR3 protein: CASRRTGLAGRTYSSTDTQYF

D gene: -
J gene: TRBJ1-5
clone size: -
V gene: TRBV6-2/TRBV6-3
CDR3 DNA: TGTGCCAGCAGCCCGGCGGGATGGCAGCCCCAGCATTTT
CDR3 protein: CASSPAGWQPQHF

D gene: TRBD2
J gene: TRBJ2-3
clone size: few
V gene: TRBV7-8
CDR3 DNA: TGTGCCAGCAGCCTCCACCGAGGTAGCGGGGGGCGAGATACGCAGTATTTT
CDR3 protein: CASSLHRGSGGRDTQYF